The rows below give T cell receptor beta chains drawn from one sample of a study of blood T cell repertoires in COVID-19. Data came from immunoSEQ multiplex PCR; TCRdb stores just in-frame clones and leaves some out. The data show approximately 120,000 clones, about 70% seen once. Sequenced: peripheral blood. These receptors all stem from a man aged 60 to 75 with acute or convalescent COVID-19. CDR3s include the opening cysteine and the closing phenylalanine or tryptophan. D genes are given only for firm matches. Only part of the rows carry a size: once, few, many, or a class if the clone is expanded.

d_gene: .; abundance: .; j_gene: TRBJ2-1; v_gene: TRBV6-6; CDR3nt: TGTGCCAGCACCTTACCCCCACAGGGATACAATGAGCAGTTCTTC; CDR3aa: CASTLPPQGYNEQFF
d_gene: .; abundance: few; j_gene: TRBJ1-6; v_gene: TRBV11-2; CDR3nt: TGTGCCAGCCTCAGGGGCTCCTATAATTCACCCCTCCACTTT; CDR3aa: CASLRGSYNSPLHF
d_gene: .; abundance: few; j_gene: TRBJ1-1; v_gene: TRBV4-2; CDR3nt: TGTGCCAGCAGCCAACGGGGGGACGGAGGGGCTGAAGCTTTCTTT; CDR3aa: CASSQRGDGGAEAFF
d_gene: .; abundance: .; j_gene: TRBJ1-1; v_gene: TRBV5-4; CDR3nt: TGTGCCAGCAGCTTGCTACAGGGAAACACTGAAGCTTTCTTT; CDR3aa: CASSLLQGNTEAFF
d_gene: .; abundance: .; j_gene: TRBJ1-2; v_gene: TRBV30; CDR3nt: TGTGCCTGGAGTTTGGACAAAAGTGGCTACACCTTC; CDR3aa: CAWSLDKSGYTF
d_gene: .; abundance: .; j_gene: TRBJ1-3; v_gene: TRBV5-6; CDR3nt: TGTGCCAGCACCCTAGGACATGTTGGAAACACCATATATTTT; CDR3aa: CASTLGHVGNTIYF
d_gene: TRBD1; abundance: .; j_gene: TRBJ1-2; v_gene: TRBV4-1; CDR3nt: TGCGCCAGCAGCCAGGGACAGGGCAGCTATGGCTACACCTTC; CDR3aa: CASSQGQGSYGYTF
d_gene: TRBD2; abundance: .; j_gene: TRBJ2-2; v_gene: TRBV4-2; CDR3nt: TGTGCCAGCAGCCAAGCGGTGAGAGGGCGGGGGACCCTGAACACCGGGGAGCTGTTTTTT; CDR3aa: CASSQAVRGRGTLNTGELFF
d_gene: TRBD1; abundance: .; j_gene: TRBJ1-5; v_gene: TRBV4-2; CDR3nt: TGTGCCAGCAGCCAAACACCGGGACAGAGCAATCAGCCCCAGCATTTT; CDR3aa: CASSQTPGQSNQPQHF
d_gene: TRBD1; abundance: .; j_gene: TRBJ1-5; v_gene: TRBV3-1/TRBV3-2; CDR3nt: TGTGCCAGCAGCCAAGCGACAGGGAGTAGCAATCAGCCCCAGCATTTT; CDR3aa: CASSQATGSSNQPQHF
d_gene: TRBD2; abundance: .; j_gene: TRBJ2-3; v_gene: TRBV12-5; CDR3nt: TGTGCTACCGGACTAGCGGGGAATACGCAGTATTTT; CDR3aa: CATGLAGNTQYF
d_gene: TRBD2; abundance: .; j_gene: TRBJ2-1; v_gene: TRBV27; CDR3nt: TGTGCCAGCAGTTATACCCCAGCGGGATACTCCTACAATGAGCAGTTCTTC; CDR3aa: CASSYTPAGYSYNEQFF
d_gene: .; abundance: once; j_gene: TRBJ2-2; v_gene: TRBV24-1; CDR3nt: TGTGCCACCAGTGAGCGGGGGCGGGCCGGGGAGCTGTTTTTT; CDR3aa: CATSERGRAGELFF
d_gene: TRBD2; abundance: once; j_gene: TRBJ2-4; v_gene: TRBV3-1/TRBV3-2; CDR3nt: TGTGCCAGCAGCCAGAGGACTAGCGGGAGTGGTTGGAACATTCAGTACTTC; CDR3aa: CASSQRTSGSGWNIQYF
d_gene: TRBD1; abundance: .; j_gene: TRBJ1-2; v_gene: TRBV7-9; CDR3nt: TGTGCCAGCAGCTCCGGGGACAGGGGTAGTGACGGCTACACCTTC; CDR3aa: CASSSGDRGSDGYTF
d_gene: TRBD2; abundance: .; j_gene: TRBJ2-6; v_gene: TRBV11-3; CDR3nt: TGTGCCAGCAGCTTCGGCGGGAGGGCCCTCGCTGGGGCCAACGTCCTGACTTTC; CDR3aa: CASSFGGRALAGANVLTF
d_gene: .; abundance: .; j_gene: TRBJ2-7; v_gene: TRBV19; CDR3nt: TGTGCCAGTAGGATAGATAGGAGCTCCTACGAGCAGTACTTC; CDR3aa: CASRIDRSSYEQYF
d_gene: .; abundance: .; j_gene: TRBJ1-1; v_gene: TRBV7-8; CDR3nt: TGTGCCAGCAGCTTAAGGGTCGGGACATTGGGAGCTTTCTTT; CDR3aa: CASSLRVGTLGAFF
d_gene: .; abundance: few; j_gene: TRBJ1-1; v_gene: TRBV11-3; CDR3nt: TGTGCCAGCAGCTTAGGGTCACAGGGAAAAACTGAAGCTTTCTTT; CDR3aa: CASSLGSQGKTEAFF
d_gene: .; abundance: once; j_gene: TRBJ1-5; v_gene: TRBV6-4; CDR3nt: TGTGCCAGCAGTGAGGGAGGTGGTCAGCCCCAGCATTTT; CDR3aa: CASSEGGGQPQHF
d_gene: .; abundance: .; j_gene: TRBJ2-2; v_gene: TRBV19; CDR3nt: TGTGCCAGTAGATACCAGGGGGGCTCCACCGGGGAGCTGTTTTTT; CDR3aa: CASRYQGGSTGELFF
d_gene: TRBD2; abundance: few; j_gene: TRBJ2-7; v_gene: TRBV7-3; CDR3nt: TGTGCCAGCAGCTTAGCGGGAGGGTCACTAGCGGGATCCTACGAGCAGTACTTC; CDR3aa: CASSLAGGSLAGSYEQYF
d_gene: TRBD1; abundance: .; j_gene: TRBJ2-1; v_gene: TRBV5-1; CDR3nt: TGCGCCAGCGGACAGGGCTACAATGAGCAGTTCTTC; CDR3aa: CASGQGYNEQFF
d_gene: TRBD2; abundance: .; j_gene: TRBJ2-3; v_gene: TRBV3-1/TRBV3-2; CDR3nt: TGTGCCAGCAGCTTCCGGACTAGCGGGAGGACAGATACGCAGTATTTT; CDR3aa: CASSFRTSGRTDTQYF
d_gene: TRBD1; abundance: .; j_gene: TRBJ2-7; v_gene: TRBV11-2; CDR3nt: TGTGCCAGCAGCTTAGAAGGGGGCCTTCACTCCTACGAGCAGTACTTC; CDR3aa: CASSLEGGLHSYEQYF
d_gene: .; abundance: .; j_gene: TRBJ1-2; v_gene: TRBV4-2; CDR3nt: TGTGCCAGCAGCCAAGGGGAGGCGGGGTATGGCTACACCTTC; CDR3aa: CASSQGEAGYGYTF
d_gene: TRBD1; abundance: once; j_gene: TRBJ2-7; v_gene: TRBV10-3; CDR3nt: TGTGCCATCGGGCCGGGACAGGGGAACTACGAGCAGTACTTC; CDR3aa: CAIGPGQGNYEQYF